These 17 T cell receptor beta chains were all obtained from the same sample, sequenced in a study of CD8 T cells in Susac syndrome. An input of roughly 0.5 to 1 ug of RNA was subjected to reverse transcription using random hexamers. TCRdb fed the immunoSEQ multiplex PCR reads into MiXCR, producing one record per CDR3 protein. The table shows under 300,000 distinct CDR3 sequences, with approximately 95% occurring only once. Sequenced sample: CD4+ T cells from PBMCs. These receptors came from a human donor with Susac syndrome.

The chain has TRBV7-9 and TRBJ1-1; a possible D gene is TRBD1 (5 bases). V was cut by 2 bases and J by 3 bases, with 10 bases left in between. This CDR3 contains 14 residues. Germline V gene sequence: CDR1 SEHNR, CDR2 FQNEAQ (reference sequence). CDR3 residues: CASSLRLGHTEAFF. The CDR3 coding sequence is TGTGCCAGCAGCTTACGCCTGGGGCACACTGAAGCTTTCTTT.

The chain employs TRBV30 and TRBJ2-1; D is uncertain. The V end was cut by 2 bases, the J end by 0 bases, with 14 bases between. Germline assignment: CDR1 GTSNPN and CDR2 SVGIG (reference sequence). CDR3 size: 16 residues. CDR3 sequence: CAWSKAWLSSYNEQFF. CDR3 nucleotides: TGTGCCTGGAGTAAGGCCTGGCTGAGCTCCTACAATGAGCAGTTCTTC.

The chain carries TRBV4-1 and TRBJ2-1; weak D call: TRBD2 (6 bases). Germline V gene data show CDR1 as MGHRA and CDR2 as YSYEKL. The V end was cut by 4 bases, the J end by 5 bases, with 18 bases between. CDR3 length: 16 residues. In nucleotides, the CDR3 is TGCGCCAGCAGCCCTCGACTAGGGACGGGGAACAATGAGCAGTTCTTC. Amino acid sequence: CASSPRLGTGNNEQFF.

The CDR3 DNA reads as TGCAGCGTTGGACAGGGGGGCGATACGCAGTATTTT. It specifies CSVGQGGDTQYF. The chain has TRBV29-1 and TRBJ2-3; 9 nucleotides line up with TRBD1. Germline CDR1 SQVTM, CDR2 ANQGSEA. The CDR3 has 12 amino acids. V dropped 4 bases and J dropped 6; count of bases not matched to a gene: 2.

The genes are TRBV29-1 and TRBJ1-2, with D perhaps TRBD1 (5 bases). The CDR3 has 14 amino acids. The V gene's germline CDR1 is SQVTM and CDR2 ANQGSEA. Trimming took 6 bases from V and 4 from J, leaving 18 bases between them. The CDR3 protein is CSVGLSGGVYGYTF. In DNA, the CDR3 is TGCAGCGTCGGTTTGAGTGGGGGAGTCTATGGCTACACCTTC.

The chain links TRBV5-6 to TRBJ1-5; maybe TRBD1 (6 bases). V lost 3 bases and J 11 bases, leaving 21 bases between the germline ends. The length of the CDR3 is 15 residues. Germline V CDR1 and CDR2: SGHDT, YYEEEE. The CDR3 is CASSSGASQGITQHF. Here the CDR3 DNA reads TGTGCCAGCAGCTCAGGGGCCTCTCAGGGTATCACCCAGCATTTT.

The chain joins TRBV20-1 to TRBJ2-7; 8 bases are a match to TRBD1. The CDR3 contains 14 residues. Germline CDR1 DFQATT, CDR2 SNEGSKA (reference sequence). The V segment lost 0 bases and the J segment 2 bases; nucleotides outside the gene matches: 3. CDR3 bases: TGCAGTGCTAGAGATAGCAGGGGGCCCTACGAGCAGTACTTC. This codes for CSARDSRGPYEQYF.

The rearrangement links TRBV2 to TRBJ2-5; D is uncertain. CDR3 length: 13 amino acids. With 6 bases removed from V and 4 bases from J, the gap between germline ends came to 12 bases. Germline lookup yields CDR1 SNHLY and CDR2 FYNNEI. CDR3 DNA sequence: TGTGCCAGCAGACAAAGTACTCCAGAGACCCAGTACTTC. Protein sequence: CASRQSTPETQYF.

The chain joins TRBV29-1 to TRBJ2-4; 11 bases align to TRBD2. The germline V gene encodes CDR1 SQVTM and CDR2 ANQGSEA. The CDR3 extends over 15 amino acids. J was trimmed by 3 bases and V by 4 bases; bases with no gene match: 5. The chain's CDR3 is CSVGLAGLNKNIQYF. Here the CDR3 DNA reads TGCAGCGTTGGACTAGCGGGACTGAACAAAAACATTCAGTACTTC.

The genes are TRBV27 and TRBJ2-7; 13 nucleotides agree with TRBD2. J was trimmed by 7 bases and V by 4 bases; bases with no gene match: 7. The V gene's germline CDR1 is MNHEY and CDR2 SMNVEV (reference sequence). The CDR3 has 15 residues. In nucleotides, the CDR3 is TGTGCCAGCAGTTCCTGGACTAGCGGGAGTGGAGAGCAGTACTTC. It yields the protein CASSSWTSGSGEQYF.

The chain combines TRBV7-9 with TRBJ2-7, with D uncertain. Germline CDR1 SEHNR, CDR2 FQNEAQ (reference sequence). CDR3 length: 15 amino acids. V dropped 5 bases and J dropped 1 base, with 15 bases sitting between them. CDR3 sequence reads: CASSPPQRTSYEQYF. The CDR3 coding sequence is TGTGCCAGCAGCCCCCCCCAGCGTACATCCTACGAGCAGTACTTC.

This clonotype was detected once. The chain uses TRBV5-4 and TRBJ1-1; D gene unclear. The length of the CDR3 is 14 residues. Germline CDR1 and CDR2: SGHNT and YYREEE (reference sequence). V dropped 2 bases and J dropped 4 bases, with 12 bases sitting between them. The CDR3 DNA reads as TGTGCCAGCAGCTTTGAGCATGGAATCACTGAAGCTTTCTTT. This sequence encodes CASSFEHGITEAFF.

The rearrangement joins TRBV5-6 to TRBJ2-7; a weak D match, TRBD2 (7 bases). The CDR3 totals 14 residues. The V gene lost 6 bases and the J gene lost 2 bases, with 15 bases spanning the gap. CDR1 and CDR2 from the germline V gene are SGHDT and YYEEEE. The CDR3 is CASTRGAPAYEQYF. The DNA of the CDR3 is TGTGCCAGCACCCGGGGGGCCCCCGCCTACGAGCAGTACTTC.

Written as DNA, the CDR3 is TGTGCCTGGAGTGTAGGGTTAGCGAACACCGGGGAGCTGTTTTTT. It translates to CAWSVGLANTGELFF. The V call is TRBV30, the J call TRBJ2-2; unclear D gene. The germline V and J ends were trimmed by 0 bases and 0 bases, with 8 bases remaining between them. From germline, CDR1 is GTSNPN and CDR2 SVGIG (reference sequence). The CDR3 runs 15 residues.

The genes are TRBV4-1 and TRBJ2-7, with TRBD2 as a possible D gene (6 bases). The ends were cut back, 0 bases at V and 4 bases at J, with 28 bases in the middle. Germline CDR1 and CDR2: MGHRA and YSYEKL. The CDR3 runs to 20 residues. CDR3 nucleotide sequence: TGCGCCAGCAGCCAAGACTTTGGGGGAGGCTCCAATATGAAACGTTACGAGCAGTACTTC. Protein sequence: CASSQDFGGGSNMKRYEQYF.

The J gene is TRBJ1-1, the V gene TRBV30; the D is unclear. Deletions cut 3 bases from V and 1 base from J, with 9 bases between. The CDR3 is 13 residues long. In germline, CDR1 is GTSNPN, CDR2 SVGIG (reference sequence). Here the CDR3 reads CAWSGQENTEAFF. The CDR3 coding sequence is TGTGCCTGGAGCGGGCAGGAGAACACTGAAGCTTTCTTT.

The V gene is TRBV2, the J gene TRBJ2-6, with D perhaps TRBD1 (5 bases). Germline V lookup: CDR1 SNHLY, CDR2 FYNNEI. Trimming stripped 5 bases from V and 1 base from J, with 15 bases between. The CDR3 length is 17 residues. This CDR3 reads CASSLDHRRSGANVLTF. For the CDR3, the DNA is TGTGCCAGCAGTCTTGACCACAGGCGGTCTGGGGCCAACGTCCTGACTTTC.